The present TCR beta chain was sequenced within a study of T cell responses to AZD1222 COVID-19 vaccine. Background on the study: Second doses that came at about 4 or about 12 weeks were put together. Broader study findings: Among AZD1222 vaccinees, only 5 to 7 were seropositive at baseline. Donors, mostly white British, included more females; clonal diversity was possibly underestimated. Targets within unmutated variant regions were reportedly found for nearly half of spike-specific TCRs.

This clone was found once. The antigen is unknown. V lost 4 bases to trimming and J lost 9 bases, with 17 bases between them. The CDR3 has 14 residues. CDR1 is SGHNT, CDR2 YYREEE, per germline (reference sequence). Using immunoSEQ multiplex PCR, the repertoire was profiled, and TCRdb retains in-frame clones only, with some absent. The sample has about 110,000 clones, 70% to 90% seen once. The sample consisted of peripheral blood, taken on day 0 of AZD1222 vaccination. The sequence was obtained from an adult in good health. The rearrangement links TRBV5-4 to TRBJ2-1, with D possibly matching TRBD2 (5 bases). CDR3 DNA: TGTGCCAGCAGCCCCTCGGGCGGGTGGGGTGAGCAGTTCTTC. Its translation is CASSPSGGWGEQFF.